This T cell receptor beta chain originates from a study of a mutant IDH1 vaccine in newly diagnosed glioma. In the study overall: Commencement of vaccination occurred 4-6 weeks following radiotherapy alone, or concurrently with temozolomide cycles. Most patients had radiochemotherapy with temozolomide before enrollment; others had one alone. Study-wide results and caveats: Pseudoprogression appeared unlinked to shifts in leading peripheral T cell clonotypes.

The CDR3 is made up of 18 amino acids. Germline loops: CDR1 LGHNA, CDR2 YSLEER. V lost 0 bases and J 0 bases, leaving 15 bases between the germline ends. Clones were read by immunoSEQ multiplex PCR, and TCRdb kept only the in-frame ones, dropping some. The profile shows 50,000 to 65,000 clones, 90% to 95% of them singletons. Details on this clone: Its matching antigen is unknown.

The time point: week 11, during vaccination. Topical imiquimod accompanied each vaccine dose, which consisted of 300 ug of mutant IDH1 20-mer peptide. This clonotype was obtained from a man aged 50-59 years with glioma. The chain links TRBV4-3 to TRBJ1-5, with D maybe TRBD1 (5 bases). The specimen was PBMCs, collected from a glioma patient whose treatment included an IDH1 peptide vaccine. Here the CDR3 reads CASSQDLGGTGSNQPQHF. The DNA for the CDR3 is TGCGCCAGCAGCCAAGATCTTGGCGGGACGGGTAGCAATCAGCCCCAGCATTTT.